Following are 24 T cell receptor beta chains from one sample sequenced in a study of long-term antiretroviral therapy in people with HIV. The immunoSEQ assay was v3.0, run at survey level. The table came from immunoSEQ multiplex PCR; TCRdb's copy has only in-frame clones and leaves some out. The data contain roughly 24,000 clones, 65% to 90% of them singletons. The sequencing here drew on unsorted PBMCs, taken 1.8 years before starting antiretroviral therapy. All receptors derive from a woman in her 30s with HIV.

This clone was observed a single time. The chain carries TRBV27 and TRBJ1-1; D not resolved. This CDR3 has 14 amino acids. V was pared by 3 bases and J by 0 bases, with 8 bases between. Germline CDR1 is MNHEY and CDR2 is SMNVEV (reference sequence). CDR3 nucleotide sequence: TGTGCCAGCAGTTTCCGGTACATGAACACTGAAGCTTTCTTT. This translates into CASSFRYMNTEAFF.

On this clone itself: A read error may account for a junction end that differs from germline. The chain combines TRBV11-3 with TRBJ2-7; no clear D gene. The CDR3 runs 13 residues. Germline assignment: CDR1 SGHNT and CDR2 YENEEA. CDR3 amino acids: CASSSSPAYGQYF. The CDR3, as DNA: TGTGCCAGCAGCTCTTCCCCTGCTTACGGGCAGTACTTC.

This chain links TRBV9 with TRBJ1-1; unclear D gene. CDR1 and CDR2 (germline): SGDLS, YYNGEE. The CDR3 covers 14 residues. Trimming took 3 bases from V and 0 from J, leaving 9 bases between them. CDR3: CASSAGPVNTEAFF. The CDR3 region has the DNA TGTGCCAGCAGCGCAGGACCGGTGAACACTGAAGCTTTCTTT.

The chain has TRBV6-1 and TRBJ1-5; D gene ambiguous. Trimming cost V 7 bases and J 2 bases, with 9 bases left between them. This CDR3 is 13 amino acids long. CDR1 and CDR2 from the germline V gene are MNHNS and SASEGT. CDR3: CASTVLGNQPQHF. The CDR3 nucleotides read TGTGCCAGCACGGTTTTGGGCAATCAGCCCCAGCATTTT.

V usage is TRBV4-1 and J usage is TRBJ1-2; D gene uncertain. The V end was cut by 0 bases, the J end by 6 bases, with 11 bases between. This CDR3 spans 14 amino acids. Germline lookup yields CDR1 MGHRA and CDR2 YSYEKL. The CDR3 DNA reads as TGCGCCAGCAGCCAAGATCAAACGGTAGATGGCTACACCTTC. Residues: CASSQDQTVDGYTF.

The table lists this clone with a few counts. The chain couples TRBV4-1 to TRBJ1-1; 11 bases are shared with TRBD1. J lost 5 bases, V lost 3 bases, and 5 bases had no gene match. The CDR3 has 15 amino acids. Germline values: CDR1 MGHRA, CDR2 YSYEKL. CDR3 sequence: CASSHPGQGATEAFF. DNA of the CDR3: TGCGCCAGCAGCCACCCAGGACAGGGGGCGACTGAAGCTTTCTTT.

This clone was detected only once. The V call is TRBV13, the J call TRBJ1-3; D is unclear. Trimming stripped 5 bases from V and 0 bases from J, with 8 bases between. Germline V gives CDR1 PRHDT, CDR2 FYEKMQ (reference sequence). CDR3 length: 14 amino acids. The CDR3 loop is CASSEQSSGNTIYF. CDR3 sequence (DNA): TGTGCCAGCAGCGAGCAGAGCTCTGGAAACACCATATATTTT.

CDR3 region: CATATELSYEQYF. In nucleotides, the CDR3 is TGTGCCACCGCGACCGAACTGAGCTACGAGCAGTACTTC. The rearrangement uses TRBV15 and TRBJ2-7; D remains ambiguous. CDR3 size: 13 residues. CDR1 is LNHNV and CDR2 is YYDKDF in the germline V gene (reference sequence). V shed 8 bases and J shed 3 bases, with 14 bases lying between them. The whole variable domain, remainder taken from reference TRBV15 and TRBJ2-7, is DAMVIQNPRYQVTQFGKPVTLSCSQTLNHNVMYWYQQKSSQAPKLLFHYYDKDFNNEADTPDNFQSRRPNTSFCFLDIRSPGLGDTAMYLCATATELSYEQYFGPGTRLTVT.

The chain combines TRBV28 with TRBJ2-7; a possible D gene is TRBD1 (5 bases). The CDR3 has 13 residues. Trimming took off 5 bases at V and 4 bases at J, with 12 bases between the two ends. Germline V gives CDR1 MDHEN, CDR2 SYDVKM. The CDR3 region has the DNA TGTGCCAGCAGTCTAACAGGCCCTTACGAGCAGTACTTC. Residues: CASSLTGPYEQYF.

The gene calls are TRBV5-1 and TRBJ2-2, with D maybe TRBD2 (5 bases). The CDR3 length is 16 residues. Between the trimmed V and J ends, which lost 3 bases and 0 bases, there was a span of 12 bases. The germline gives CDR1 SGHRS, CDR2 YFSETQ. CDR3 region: CASSSRRGSNTGELFF. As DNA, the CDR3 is TGCGCCAGCAGCTCCCGACGGGGTTCGAACACCGGGGAGCTGTTTTTT. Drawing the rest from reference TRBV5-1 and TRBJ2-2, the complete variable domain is KAGVTQTPRYLIKTRGQQVTLSCSPISGHRSVSWYQQTPGQGLQFLFEYFSETQRNKGNFPGRFSGRQFSNSRSEMNVSTLELGDSALYLCASSSRRGSNTGELFFGEGSRLTVL.

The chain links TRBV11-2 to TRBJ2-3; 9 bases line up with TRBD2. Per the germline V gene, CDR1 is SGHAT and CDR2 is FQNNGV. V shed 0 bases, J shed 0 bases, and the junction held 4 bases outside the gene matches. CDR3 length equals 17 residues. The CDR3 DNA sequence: TGTGCCAGCAGCTTAGATATAAGCGGGGGGAGCACAGATACGCAGTATTTT. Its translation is CASSLDISGGSTDTQYF.

Written as DNA, the CDR3 is TGTGCCAGCAGTGACCCCTTAGAGAGTAGCACAGATACGCAGTATTTT. Its translation is CASSDPLESSTDTQYF. The chain recombines TRBV25-1 with TRBJ2-3, with D unclear. The CDR3 extends over 16 amino acids. Trimming pared 3 bases from V and 0 bases from J, leaving 13 bases between. Germline V lookup: CDR1 MGHDK, CDR2 SYGVNS.

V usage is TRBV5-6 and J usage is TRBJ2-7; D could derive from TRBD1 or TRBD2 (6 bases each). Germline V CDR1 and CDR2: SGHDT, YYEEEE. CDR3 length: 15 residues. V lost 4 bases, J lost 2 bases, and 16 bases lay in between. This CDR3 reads CASSPLAGEAYEQYV. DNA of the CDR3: TGTGCCAGCAGCCCTTTAGCAGGGGAGGCCTACGAGCAGTACGTC.

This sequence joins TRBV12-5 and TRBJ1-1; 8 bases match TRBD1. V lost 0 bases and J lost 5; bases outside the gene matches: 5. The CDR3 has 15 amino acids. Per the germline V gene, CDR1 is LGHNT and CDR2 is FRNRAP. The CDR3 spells CASGLVQGVGTEAFF. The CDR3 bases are TGTGCTAGTGGTTTGGTACAGGGGGTAGGGACTGAAGCTTTCTTT. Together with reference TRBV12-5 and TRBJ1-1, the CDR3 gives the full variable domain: DARVTQTPRHKVTEMGQEVTMRCQPILGHNTVFWYRQTMMQGLELLAYFRNRAPLDDSGMPKDRFSAEMPDATLATLKIQPSEPRDSAVYFCASGLVQGVGTEAFFGQGTRLTVV.

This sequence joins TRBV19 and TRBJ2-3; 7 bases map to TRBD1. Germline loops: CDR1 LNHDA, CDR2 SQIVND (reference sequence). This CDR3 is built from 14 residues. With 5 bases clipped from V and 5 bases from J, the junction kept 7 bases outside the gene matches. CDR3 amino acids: CASSPWDSQDTQYF. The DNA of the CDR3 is TGTGCCAGTAGTCCTTGGGACAGCCAAGATACGCAGTATTTT.

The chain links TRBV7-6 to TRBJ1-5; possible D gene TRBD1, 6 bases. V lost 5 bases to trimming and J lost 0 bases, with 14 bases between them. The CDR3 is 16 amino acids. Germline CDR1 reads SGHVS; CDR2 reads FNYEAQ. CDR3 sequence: CASSQGQKNSNQPQHF. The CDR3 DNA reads TGTGCCAGCAGCCAAGGACAGAAAAATAGCAATCAGCCCCAGCATTTT. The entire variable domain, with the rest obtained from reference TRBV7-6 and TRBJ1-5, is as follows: GAGVSQSPRYKVTKRGQDVALRCDPISGHVSLYWYRQALGQGPEFLTYFNYEAQQDKSGLPNDRFSAERPEGSISTLTIQRTEQRDSAMYRCASSQGQKNSNQPQHFGDGTRLSIL.

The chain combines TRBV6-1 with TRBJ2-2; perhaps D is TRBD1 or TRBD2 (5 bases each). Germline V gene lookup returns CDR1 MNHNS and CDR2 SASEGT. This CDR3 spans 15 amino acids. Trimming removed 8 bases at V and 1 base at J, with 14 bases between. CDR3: CASLSGTRNTGELFF. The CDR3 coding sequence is TGTGCCAGCTTGTCCGGGACGAGGAACACCGGGGAGCTGTTTTTT.

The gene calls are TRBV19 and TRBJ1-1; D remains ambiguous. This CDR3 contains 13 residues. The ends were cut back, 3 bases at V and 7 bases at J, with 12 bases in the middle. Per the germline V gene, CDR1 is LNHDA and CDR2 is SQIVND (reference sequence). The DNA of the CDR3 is TGTGCCAGTAGTATTTCGGTTCAGGTTGAAGCTTTCTTT. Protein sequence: CASSISVQVEAFF.

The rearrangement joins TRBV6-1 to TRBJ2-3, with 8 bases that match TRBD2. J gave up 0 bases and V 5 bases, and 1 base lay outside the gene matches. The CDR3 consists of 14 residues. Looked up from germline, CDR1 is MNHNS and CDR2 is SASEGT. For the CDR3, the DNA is TGTGCCAGCAGTATAGCGGGGAGCACAGATACGCAGTATTTT. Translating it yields CASSIAGSTDTQYF.

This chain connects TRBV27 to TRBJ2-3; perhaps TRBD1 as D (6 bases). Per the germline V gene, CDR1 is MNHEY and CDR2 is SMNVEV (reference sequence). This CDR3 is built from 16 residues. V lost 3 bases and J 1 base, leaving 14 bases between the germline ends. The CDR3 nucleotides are TGTGCCAGCAGTTTTCAGGGGTTGGTGGGCACAGATACGCAGTATTTT. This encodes CASSFQGLVGTDTQYF.

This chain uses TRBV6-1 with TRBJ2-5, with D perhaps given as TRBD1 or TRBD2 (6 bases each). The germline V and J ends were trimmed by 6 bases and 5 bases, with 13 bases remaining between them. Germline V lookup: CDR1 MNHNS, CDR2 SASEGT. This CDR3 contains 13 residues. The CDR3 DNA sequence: TGTGCCAGCAGGGAGGGGGGTCGGGAGACCCAGTACTTC. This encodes CASREGGRETQYF.

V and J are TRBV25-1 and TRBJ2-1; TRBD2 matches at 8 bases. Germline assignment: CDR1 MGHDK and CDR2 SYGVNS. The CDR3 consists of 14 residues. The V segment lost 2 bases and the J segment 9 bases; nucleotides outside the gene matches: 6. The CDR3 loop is CASSEAGAGGEQFF. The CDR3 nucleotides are TGTGCCAGCAGTGAAGCGGGGGCGGGGGGTGAGCAGTTCTTC.

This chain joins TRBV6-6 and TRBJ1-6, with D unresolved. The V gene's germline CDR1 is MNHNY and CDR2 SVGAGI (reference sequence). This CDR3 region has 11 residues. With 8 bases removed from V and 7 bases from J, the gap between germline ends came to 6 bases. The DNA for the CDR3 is TGTGCCAGCGGCTTGAATTCACCCCTCCACTTT. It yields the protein CASGLNSPLHF.

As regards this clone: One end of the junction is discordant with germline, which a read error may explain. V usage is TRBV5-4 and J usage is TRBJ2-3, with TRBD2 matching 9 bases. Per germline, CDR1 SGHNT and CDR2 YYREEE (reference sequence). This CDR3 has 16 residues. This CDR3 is CASGLGAGGSTDTQYF. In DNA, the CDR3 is TGTGCCAGCGGCTTGGGAGCGGGGGGCAGCACAGATACGCAGTATTTT.